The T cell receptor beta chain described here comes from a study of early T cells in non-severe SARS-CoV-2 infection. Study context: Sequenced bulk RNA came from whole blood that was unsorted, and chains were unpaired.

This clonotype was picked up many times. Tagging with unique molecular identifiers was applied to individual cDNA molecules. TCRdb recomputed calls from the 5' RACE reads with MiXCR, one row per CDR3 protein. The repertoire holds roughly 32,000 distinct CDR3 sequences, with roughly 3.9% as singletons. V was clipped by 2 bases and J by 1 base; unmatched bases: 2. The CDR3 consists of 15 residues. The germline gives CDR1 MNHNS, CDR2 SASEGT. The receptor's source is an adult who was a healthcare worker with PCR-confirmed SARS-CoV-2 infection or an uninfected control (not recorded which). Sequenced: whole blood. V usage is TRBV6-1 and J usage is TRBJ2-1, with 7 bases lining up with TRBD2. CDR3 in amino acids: CASSESSGSYNEQFF. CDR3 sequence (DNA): TGTGCCAGCAGTGAATCTAGCGGTTCCTACAATGAGCAGTTCTTC.